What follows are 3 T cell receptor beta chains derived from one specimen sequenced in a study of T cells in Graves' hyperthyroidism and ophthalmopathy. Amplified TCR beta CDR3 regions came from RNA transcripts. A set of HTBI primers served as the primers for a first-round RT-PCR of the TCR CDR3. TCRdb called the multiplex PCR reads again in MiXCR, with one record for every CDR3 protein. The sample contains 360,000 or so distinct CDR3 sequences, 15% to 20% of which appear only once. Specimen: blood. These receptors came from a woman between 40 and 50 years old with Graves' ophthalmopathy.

CDR3 sequence: CASSPNAAGTGSGNTIYF. The CDR3 DNA sequence: TGTGCCAGCTCACCGAATGCGGCGGGGACCGGCTCTGGAAACACCATATATTTT. The chain links TRBV18 to TRBJ1-3; D perhaps matches TRBD1 (5 bases). Germline V gene sequence: CDR1 KGHSH, CDR2 LQKENI. The CDR3 is 18 amino acids. The V end lost 3 bases, the J end lost 0 bases, and 18 bases lay between the germline ends.

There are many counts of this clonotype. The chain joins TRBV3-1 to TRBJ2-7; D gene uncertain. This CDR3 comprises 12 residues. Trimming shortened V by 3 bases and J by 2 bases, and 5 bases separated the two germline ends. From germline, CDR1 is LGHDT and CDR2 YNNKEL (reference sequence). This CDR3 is CASSHHAYEQYF. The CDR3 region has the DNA TGTGCCAGCAGCCATCACGCCTACGAGCAGTACTTC.

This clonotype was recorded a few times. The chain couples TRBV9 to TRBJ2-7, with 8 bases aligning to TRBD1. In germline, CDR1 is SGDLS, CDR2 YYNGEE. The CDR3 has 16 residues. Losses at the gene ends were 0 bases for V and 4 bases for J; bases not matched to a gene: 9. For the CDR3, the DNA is TGTGCCAGCAGCGTAGTAATGTCAGGGGGCGATTACGAGCAGTACTTC. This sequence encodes CASSVVMSGGDYEQYF.